The present entry profiles one T cell receptor (beta chain) with its context. In this sample, this clonotype turned up a few times. The target of this receptor is not known. Nothing much larger sits one base from this clone, and base qualities are not available. The data originate from a study of human T cells and chemical hapten exposure listed by TCRdb under 2021. Some background on the complete study: For sensitization, 2% DPC in acetone was applied to a 2 cm by 2 cm area of upper inner arm skin. Throughout the study period of roughly five months, patients also received therapeutic DPC doses to the scalp every week. Patch testing was performed on the upper back with Finn chambers containing 0.01% DPC, and the patch tests were scored after 6 days according to International Contact Dermatitis Research Group standards. The patient cohort, mostly female, included alopecia areata with under or over 50% scalp involvement, alopecia totalis and alopecia universalis. The libraries were sequenced as a pool, and the TCR yield per sample differed mostly because of small variations in library volumes within the pool. This study followed changes in the peripheral blood TCR repertoire in vivo during primary and secondary sensitization of alopecia patients to the hapten diphenylcyclopropenone (DPC). Blood samples were taken from patients before sensitization (week 0) and at 2, 6 and about 24 weeks after DPC sensitization. Some 29 alopecia patients gave blood for TCR sequencing at one to four time points (pre-sensitization, 2, 6 and 24 weeks).

Broader findings and caveats from the paper: Repeated subsampling changed both the strength of the expansion versus patch-test correlation and the threshold at which that correlation became significant. Because all patients had alopecia, a presumed autoimmune disease, the immune response of the patients might differ from that of healthy individuals. Patch test score was positively correlated with the number of PT1 expanded TCRs, with significance at thresholds 8, 16 and 32 but not at 4. Compared with pre-sensitization or healthy control sets, expanded TCRs formed significantly more large CDR3 similarity clusters, which is consistent with antigen-driven responses. The number of TCRs above 1 in 1000 frequency did not change with DPC sensitization; there was no evidence of global repertoire structure alterations.

The CDR3, cysteine through phenylalanine, is 16 amino acids long. The CDR3 DNA has 48 bases and is translated from base 1. Ends trimmed: V by 2 bases, J by 4 bases; bases unmatched to a gene: 7. CDR1 and CDR2 were assigned from the germline V gene as KGHSH and LQKENI. The library was built by means of RACE. The sequencing machine was a NextSeq 500. During library preparation, unique molecular identifiers were attached to individual cDNA molecules so that TCRs could be counted quantitatively and reproducibly. For every blood RNA sample, sequencing covered both the TCR alpha and TCR beta chains. The paper's processing steps were these. A median of roughly 98,000 TCRs per sample was observed, with a range of 23,224 to 690,600. The Decombinator software suite was used to annotate V, J and CDR3 in the TCR reads. For PS versus PT1 abundance plots, all samples were subsampled to the same number of TCRs (28,000). TCRs were defined as expanded if absent before sensitization and observed at least eight times at the 2-week time point. TCRdb ran its own pipeline on the public reads, namely fastp trimming at Q25 and MiXCR clone calling, and kept in-frame beta chains. For every CDR3 protein sequence, its rows merge into one entry that carries the most common genes and DNA. The V and J calls were determined by TCRdb, not by the authors. Counted in this sample were about 160,000 distinct CDR3 sequences; approximately 30% of them appeared once. Of the sample, approximately 2.3% is held by the ten largest clones.

The time point label here, explained by the study, means: patch test 3, about 24 weeks after DPC sensitization. Interpreted using the paper, the treatment or condition label stands for: therapeutic diphenylcyclopropenone sensitization with weekly scalp DPC. At every patch-test visit, the blood draw took place before the patch test was put on. To be eligible, patients had to be aged 18 to 70, diagnosed with alopecia and judged suitable for DPC therapy, while pregnant patients were excluded. Total RNA was isolated from unfractionated whole blood collected in Tempus Blood RNA tubes. This sequence uses TRBV18 and TRBJ2-1, and TRBD2 aligns with 8 junction nucleotides. The source material was whole blood, sampled in connection with sensitization to the hapten diphenylcyclopropenone (DPC). The receptor was derived from a woman aged 18 to 35 with alopecia areata. Some clones in this sample may be carry-over from other donors' samples. In nucleotide form, the sequence is TGTGCCAGCTCACCAACGGGGGGGGCCTTGTACAATGAGCAGTTCTTC. It translates to CASSPTGGALYNEQFF.